The present T cell receptor (beta chain) was sequenced within a study of cytomegalovirus exposure and HLA in healthy donors. Study results and caveats: It was reported in a later analysis that an Asian-associated ancestry cluster showed fewer N-insertions than the roughly 670-donor mean. In a later analysis, HLA-associated beta chains showed higher expansion and lower generation probabilities than comparable chains. Later analysis showed TCR association rates varying by HLA locus, highest for DRB1 and lowest for HLA-C.

The CDR3 consists of 14 residues. It was with 60 Vbeta and 13 Jbeta primers that the PCR ran. As originally analysed: A later analysis counted around 74 million unique TCR beta chains, around 10 million shared. Libraries were prepared by immunoSEQ multiplex PCR; TCRdb keeps only in-frame clonotypes and omits some of them. From that table come the V and J calls and clone size; the DNA was used to work out D and trimming. The table has 150,000 to 250,000 clones, 79% seen once. On this clone: Its cognate antigen is unknown.

Sequencing was done on a sample of PBMCs. The TCR sequence derives from a girl aged 5-17 years in good health and CMV-seropositive. The chain uses TRBV21-1 and TRBJ2-7; the DNA was not used to check the table's D call, TRBD1. TRBV21-1 is marked as a pseudogene. CDR3 coding DNA: TGTGCCAGCAGCACGAAGGACAGGGTCCACGAGCAGTACTTC. It yields the protein CASSTKDRVHEQYF.